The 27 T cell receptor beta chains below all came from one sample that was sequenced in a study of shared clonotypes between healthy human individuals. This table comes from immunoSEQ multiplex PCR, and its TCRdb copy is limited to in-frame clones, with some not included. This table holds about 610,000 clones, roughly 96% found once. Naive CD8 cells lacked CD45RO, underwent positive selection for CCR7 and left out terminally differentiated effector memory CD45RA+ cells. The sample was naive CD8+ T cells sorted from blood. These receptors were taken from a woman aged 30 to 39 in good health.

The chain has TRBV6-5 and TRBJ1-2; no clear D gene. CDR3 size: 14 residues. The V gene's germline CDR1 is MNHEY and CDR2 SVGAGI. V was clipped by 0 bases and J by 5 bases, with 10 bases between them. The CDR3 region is CASSYSMGRYGYTF. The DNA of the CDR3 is TGTGCCAGCAGTTACTCGATGGGGAGGTATGGCTACACCTTC.

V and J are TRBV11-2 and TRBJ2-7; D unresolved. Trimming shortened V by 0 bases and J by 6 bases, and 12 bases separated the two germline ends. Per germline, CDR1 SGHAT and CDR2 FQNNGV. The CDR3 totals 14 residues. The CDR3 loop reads CASSLEVSPGEQYF. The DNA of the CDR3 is TGTGCCAGCAGCTTAGAGGTCTCTCCGGGCGAGCAGTACTTC.

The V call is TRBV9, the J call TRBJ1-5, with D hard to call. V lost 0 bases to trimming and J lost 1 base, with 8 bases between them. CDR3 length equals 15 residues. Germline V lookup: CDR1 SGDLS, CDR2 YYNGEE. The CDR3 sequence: CASSVGLQSNQPQHF. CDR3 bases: TGTGCCAGCAGCGTAGGGTTACAGAGCAATCAGCCCCAGCATTTT.

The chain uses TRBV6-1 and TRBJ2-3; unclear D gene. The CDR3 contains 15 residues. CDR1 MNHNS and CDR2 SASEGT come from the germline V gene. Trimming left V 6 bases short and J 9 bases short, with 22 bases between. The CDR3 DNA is TGTGCCAGCAGACATAAACCGGACGGCTACGAGACGCAGTATTTT. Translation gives CASRHKPDGYETQYF.

CDR3 in amino acids: CALQEGGQTEAFF. CDR3 coding DNA: TGTGCCTTACAAGAAGGGGGGCAGACTGAAGCTTTCTTT. V and J are TRBV10-3 and TRBJ1-1; the D gene is possibly TRBD1 (6 bases). Trimming stripped 11 bases from V and 5 bases from J, with 18 bases between. The CDR3 runs 13 residues. Looked up from germline, CDR1 is ENHRY and CDR2 is SYGVKD.

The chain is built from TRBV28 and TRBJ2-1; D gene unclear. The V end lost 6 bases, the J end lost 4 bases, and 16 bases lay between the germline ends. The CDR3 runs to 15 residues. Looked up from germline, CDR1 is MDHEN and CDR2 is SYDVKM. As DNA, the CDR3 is TGTGCCAGCAGCCCCCTTGCAGAGACATACAATGAGCAGTTCTTC. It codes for CASSPLAETYNEQFF.

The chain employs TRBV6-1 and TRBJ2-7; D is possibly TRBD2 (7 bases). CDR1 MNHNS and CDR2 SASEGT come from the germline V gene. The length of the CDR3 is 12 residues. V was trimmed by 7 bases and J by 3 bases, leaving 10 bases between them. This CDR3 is CASTGGNYEQYF. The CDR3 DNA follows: TGTGCCAGCACGGGGGGCAACTACGAGCAGTACTTC.

The CDR3 is CASSLAAGVLGELFF. The DNA for the CDR3 is TGTGCCAGCAGCTTAGCTGCGGGAGTTCTCGGGGAGCTGTTTTTT. The chain combines TRBV7-3 with TRBJ2-2; TRBD2 matches 7 bases. The trim removed 2 bases at V and 7 bases at J, leaving 7 bases unmatched. The germline V gene encodes CDR1 SGHTA and CDR2 FQGTGA. The CDR3 loop spans 15 amino acids.

The CDR3 protein is CASSTHKSSYNEQFF. As DNA, the CDR3 is TGCGCCAGCAGCACTCACAAGAGCTCCTACAATGAGCAGTTCTTC. The chain has TRBV4-1 and TRBJ2-1, with D unclear. The CDR3 has 15 residues. Germline CDR1 and CDR2: MGHRA and YSYEKL. V lost 5 bases to trimming and J lost 0 bases, with 11 bases between them.

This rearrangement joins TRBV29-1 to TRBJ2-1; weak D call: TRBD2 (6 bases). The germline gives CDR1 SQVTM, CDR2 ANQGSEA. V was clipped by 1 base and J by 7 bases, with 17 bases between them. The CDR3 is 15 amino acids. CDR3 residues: CSVEGRDLVMNEQFF. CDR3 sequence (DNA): TGCAGCGTTGAAGGGCGGGACCTTGTGATGAATGAGCAGTTCTTC.

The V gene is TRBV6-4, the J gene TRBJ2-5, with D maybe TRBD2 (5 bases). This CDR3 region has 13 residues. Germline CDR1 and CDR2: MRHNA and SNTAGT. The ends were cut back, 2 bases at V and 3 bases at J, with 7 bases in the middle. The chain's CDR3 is CASSDGSKETQYF. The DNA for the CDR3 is TGTGCCAGCAGTGACGGGAGCAAAGAGACCCAGTACTTC.

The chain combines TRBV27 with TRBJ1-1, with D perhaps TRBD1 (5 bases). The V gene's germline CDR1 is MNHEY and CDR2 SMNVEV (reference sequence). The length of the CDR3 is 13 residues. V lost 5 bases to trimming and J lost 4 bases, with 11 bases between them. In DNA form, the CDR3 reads TGTGCCAGCAGTCCCCCAGGGCCCACTGAAGCTTTCTTT. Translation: CASSPPGPTEAFF.

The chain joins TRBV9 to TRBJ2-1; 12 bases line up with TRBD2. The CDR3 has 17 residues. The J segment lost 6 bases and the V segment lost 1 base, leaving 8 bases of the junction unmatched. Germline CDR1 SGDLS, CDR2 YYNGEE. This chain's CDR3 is CASSVSFELAGGNEQFF. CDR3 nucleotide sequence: TGTGCCAGCAGCGTATCATTTGAACTAGCGGGAGGCAATGAGCAGTTCTTC.

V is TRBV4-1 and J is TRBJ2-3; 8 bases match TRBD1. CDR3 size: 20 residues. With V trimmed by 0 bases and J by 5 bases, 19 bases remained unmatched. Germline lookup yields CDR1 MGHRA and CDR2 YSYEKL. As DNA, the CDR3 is TGCGCCAGCAGCCAAGAAATTCTTCGGGCAATGGGGACAGGTGAAGATACGCAGTATTTT. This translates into CASSQEILRAMGTGEDTQYF.

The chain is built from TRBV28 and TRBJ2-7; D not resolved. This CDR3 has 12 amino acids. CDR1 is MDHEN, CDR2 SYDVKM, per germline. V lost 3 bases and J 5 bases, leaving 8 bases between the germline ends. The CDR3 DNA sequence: TGTGCCAGCAGTTTTACCCTAGACGAGCAGTACTTC. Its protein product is CASSFTLDEQYF. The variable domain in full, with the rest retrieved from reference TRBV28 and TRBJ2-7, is DVKVTQSSRYLVKRTGEKVFLECVQDMDHENMFWYRQDPGLGLRLIYFSYDVKMKEKGDIPEGYSVSREKKERFSLILESASTNQTSMYLCASSFTLDEQYFGPGTRLTVT.

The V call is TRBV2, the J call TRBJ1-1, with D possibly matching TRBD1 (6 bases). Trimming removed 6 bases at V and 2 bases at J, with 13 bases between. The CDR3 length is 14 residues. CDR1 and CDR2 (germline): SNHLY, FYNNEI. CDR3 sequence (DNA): TGTGCCAGCAGGACGGGACAAATAAACACTGAAGCTTTCTTT. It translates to CASRTGQINTEAFF.

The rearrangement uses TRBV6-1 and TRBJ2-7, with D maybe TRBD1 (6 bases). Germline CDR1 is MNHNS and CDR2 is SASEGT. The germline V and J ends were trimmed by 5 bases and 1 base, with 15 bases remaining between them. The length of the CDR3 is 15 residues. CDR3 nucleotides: TGTGCCAGCAGTAGCCCTACAGGGAGTTCCTACGAGCAGTACTTC. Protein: CASSSPTGSSYEQYF.

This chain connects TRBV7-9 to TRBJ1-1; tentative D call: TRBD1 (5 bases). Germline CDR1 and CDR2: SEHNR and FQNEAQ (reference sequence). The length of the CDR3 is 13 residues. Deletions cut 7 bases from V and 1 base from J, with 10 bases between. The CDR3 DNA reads TGTGCCAGCAAGGAGGGGACGAACACTGAAGCTTTCTTT. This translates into CASKEGTNTEAFF.

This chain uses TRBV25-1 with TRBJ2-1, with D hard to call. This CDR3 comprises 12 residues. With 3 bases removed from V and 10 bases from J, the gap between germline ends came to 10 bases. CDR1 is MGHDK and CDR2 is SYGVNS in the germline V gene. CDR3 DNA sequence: TGTGCCAGCAGTGACTTAAGCCTAGAGCAGTTCTTC. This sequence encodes CASSDLSLEQFF.

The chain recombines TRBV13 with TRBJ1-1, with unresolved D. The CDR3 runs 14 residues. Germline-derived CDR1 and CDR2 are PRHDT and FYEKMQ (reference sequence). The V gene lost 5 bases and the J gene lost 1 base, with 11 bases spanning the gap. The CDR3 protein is CASSLRGRNTEAFF. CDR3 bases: TGTGCCAGCAGCCTTAGAGGGAGGAACACTGAAGCTTTCTTT.

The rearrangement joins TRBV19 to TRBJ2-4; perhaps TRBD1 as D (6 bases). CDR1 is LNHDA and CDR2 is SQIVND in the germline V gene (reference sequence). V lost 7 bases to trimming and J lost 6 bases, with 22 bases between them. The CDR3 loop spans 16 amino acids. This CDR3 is CASTPSSEGVGNIQYF. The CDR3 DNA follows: TGTGCCAGTACCCCGAGTTCCGAGGGGGTAGGAAACATTCAGTACTTC.

The CDR3 loop reads CASSAAAGETQYF. In DNA, the CDR3 is TGTGCCAGCAGCGCAGCGGCAGGGGAGACCCAGTACTTC. The J gene is TRBJ2-5, the V gene TRBV9, with D perhaps being TRBD1 or TRBD2 (5 bases each). Germline CDR1 and CDR2: SGDLS and YYNGEE. The CDR3 is 13 residues long. V lost 3 bases to trimming and J lost 5 bases, with 11 bases between them.

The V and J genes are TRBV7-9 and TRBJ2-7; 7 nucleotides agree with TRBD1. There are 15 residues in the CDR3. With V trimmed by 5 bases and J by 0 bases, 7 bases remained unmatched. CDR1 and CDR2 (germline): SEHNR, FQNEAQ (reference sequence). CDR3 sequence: CASSGEQGPSYEQYF. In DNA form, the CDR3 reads TGTGCCAGCAGCGGGGAACAGGGGCCCTCCTACGAGCAGTACTTC.

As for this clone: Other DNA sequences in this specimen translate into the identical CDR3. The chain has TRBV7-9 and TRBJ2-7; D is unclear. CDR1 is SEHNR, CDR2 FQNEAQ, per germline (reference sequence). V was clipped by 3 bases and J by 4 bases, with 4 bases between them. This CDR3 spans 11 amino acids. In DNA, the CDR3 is TGTGCCAGCAGCTTGAGTTACGAGCAGTACTTC. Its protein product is CASSLSYEQYF.

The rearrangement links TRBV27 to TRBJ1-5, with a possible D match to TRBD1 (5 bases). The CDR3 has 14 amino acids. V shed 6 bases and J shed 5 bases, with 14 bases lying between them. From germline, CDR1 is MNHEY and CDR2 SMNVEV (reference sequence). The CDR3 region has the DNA TGTGCCAGCAGCTCTACCGCGGGGGATCAGCCCCAGCATTTT. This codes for CASSSTAGDQPQHF.

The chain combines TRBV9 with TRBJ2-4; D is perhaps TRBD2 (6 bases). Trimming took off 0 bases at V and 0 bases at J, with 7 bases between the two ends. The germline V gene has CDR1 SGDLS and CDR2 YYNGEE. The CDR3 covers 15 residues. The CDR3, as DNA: TGTGCCAGCAGCGTAGTCGGGGGAGCCAAAAACATTCAGTACTTC. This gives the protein CASSVVGGAKNIQYF.

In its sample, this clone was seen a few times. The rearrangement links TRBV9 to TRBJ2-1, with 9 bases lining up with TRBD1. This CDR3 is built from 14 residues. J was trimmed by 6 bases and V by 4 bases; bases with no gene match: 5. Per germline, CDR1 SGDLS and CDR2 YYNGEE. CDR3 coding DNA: TGTGCCAGCAGCAACAGGGGACAGGGCAATGAGCAGTTCTTC. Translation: CASSNRGQGNEQFF.